At least ten counts were recorded for the clone carrying this T cell receptor (beta chain). The antigen remains undetermined. The sample originates from a study of CD8+CD57+ T cells in acquired aplastic anemia. Background on the study: Sorted CD4+ plus CD8+ cells gave DNA averaging approximately 2.9 ug.

Broader study findings: The study found no significant CD8+ Simpson's diversity difference between patients and controls.

Genomic DNA acted as the template from which TCR beta VDJ combination and CDR3 sequence profiling were carried out. MiXCR, applied by TCRdb to the reads, yields one record per CDR3 protein. The sample lists under 250,000 distinct CDR3 sequences; 34% were seen once. V lost 6 bases, J lost 5 bases, and 25 bases lay in between. This CDR3 has 16 residues. CDR1 and CDR2 from the germline V gene are DFQATT and SNEGSKA (reference sequence). Material for sequencing was sorted CD4+, CD8+, or CD8+CD57+ T cells (not recorded which) from PBMCs. This receptor was identified in a human donor in good health, serving as a control. The chain combines TRBV20-1 with TRBJ1-2; D gene ambiguous. CDR3 sequence reads: CSAQQMVSGAQYGYTF. In DNA, the CDR3 is TGCAGTGCCCAGCAGATGGTAAGCGGAGCCCAGTATGGCTACACCTTC.